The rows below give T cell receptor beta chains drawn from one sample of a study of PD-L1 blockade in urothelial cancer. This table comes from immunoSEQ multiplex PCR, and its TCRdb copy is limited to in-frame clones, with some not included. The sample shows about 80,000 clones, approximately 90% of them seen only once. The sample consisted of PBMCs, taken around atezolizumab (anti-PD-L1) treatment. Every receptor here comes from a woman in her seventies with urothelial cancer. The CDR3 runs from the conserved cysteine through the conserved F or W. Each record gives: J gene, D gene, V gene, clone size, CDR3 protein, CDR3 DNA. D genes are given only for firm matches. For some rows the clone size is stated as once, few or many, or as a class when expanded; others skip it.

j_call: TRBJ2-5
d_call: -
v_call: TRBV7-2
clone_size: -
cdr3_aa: CASSMDRREGTQYF
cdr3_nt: TGTGCCAGCAGTATGGACCGGAGGGAAGGGACCCAGTACTTC

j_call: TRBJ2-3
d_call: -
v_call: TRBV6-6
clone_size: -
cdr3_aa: CASSGGASTDTQYF
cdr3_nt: TGTGCCAGCAGTGGGGGGGCAAGCACAGATACGCAGTATTTT

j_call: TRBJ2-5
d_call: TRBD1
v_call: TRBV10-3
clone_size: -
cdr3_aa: CATKGQGVLETQYF
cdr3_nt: TGTGCCACCAAAGGACAGGGGGTTCTGGAGACCCAGTACTTC

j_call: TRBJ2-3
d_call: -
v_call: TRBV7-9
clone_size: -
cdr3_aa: CASRAGVAATDTQYF
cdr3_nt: TGTGCCAGCAGGGCCGGGGTAGCGGCAACAGATACGCAGTATTTT

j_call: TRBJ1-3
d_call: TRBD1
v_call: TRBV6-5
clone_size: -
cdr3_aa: CASSKTGTSGNTIYF
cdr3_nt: TGTGCCAGCAGTAAGACAGGGACGTCTGGAAACACCATATATTTT

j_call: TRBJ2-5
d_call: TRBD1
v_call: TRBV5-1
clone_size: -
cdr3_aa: CASSWWDREQETQYF
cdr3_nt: TGCGCCAGCAGCTGGTGGGACAGGGAACAAGAGACCCAGTACTTC

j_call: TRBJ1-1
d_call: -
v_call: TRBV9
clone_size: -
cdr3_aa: CASSVGVYTEAFF
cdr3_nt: TGTGCCAGCAGCGTCGGGGTTTACACTGAAGCTTTCTTT

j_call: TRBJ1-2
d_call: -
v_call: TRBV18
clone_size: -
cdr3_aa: CASSPLQGYGYGYTF
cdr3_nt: TGTGCCAGCTCACCACTCCAGGGGTATGGCTATGGCTACACCTTC

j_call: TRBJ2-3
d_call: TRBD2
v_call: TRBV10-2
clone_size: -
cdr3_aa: CASSGRATSLTDTQYF
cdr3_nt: TGCGCCAGCAGCGGGAGGGCGACTAGCTTGACAGATACGCAGTATTTT

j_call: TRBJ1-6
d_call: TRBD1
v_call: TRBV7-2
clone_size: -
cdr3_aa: CASRRTGGNSPLHF
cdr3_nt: TGTGCCAGCAGGCGAACAGGGGGAAATTCACCCCTCCACTTT

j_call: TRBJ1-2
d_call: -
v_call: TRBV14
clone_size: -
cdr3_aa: CASSPRSMTGYTF
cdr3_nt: TGTGCCAGCAGCCCTAGAAGTATGACCGGCTACACCTTC

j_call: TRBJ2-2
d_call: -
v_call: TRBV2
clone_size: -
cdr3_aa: CASSELQANTGELFF
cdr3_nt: TGTGCCAGCAGTGAACTACAGGCAAACACCGGGGAGCTGTTTTTT

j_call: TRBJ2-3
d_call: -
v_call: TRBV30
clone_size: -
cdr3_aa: CAWSLTDTQYF
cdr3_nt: TGTGCCTGGAGTCTCACAGATACGCAGTATTTT

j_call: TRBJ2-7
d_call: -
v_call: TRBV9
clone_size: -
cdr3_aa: CASSVDGYEQYF
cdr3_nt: TGTGCCAGCAGCGTAGACGGCTACGAGCAGTACTTC

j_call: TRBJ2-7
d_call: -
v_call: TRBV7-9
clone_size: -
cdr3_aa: CASSPDSSYEQYF
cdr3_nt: TGTGCCAGCAGCCCCGACAGTTCCTACGAGCAGTACTTC

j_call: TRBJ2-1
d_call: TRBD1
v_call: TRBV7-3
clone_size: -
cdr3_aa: CASSSPQGHEQFF
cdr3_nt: TGTGCCAGCAGCTCCCCACAGGGGCATGAGCAGTTCTTC

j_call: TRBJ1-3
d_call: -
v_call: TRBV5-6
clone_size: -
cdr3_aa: CASSLDSAGNTIYF
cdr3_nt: TGTGCCAGCAGCCTGGACAGTGCTGGAAACACCATATATTTT

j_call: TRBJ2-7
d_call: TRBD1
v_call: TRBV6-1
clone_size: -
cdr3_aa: CASRGQGNHEQYF
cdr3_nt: TGTGCCAGCAGAGGACAGGGTAATCACGAGCAGTACTTC

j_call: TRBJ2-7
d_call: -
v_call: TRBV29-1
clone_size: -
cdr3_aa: CSFREAYEQYF
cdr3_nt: TGCAGCTTCCGGGAAGCCTACGAGCAGTACTTC

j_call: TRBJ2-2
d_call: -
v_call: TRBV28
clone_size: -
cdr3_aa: CASTPGILDTGELFF
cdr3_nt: TGTGCCAGCACCCCGGGAATATTGGACACCGGGGAGCTGTTTTTT

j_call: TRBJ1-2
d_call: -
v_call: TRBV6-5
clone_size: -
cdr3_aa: CASSYRRSYGYTF
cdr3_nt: TGTGCCAGCAGTTACAGACGGAGCTATGGCTACACCTTC

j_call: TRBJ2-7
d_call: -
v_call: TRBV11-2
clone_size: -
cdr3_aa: CASSLDARWEQYF
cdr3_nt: TGTGCCAGCAGCTTAGATGCGAGGTGGGAGCAGTACTTC

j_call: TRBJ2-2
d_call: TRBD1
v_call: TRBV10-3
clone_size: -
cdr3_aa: CAQTWPGQGLNPPTGELFF
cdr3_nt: TGTGCCCAAACGTGGCCGGGACAGGGGTTAAACCCGCCCACCGGGGAGCTGTTTTTT

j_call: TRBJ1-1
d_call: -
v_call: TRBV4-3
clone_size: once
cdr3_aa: CTSSQDQAGNTEAFF
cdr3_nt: TGCACCAGCAGCCAAGATCAGGCCGGGAACACTGAAGCTTTCTTT

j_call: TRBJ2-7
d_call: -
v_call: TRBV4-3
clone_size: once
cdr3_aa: CASSQDGAEQYF
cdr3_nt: TGCGCCAGCAGCCAAGATGGGGCCGAGCAGTACTTC

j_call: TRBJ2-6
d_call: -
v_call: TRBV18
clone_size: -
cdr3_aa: CASSPPSWGAGANVLTF
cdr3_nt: TGTGCCAGCTCACCACCGTCGTGGGGGGCTGGGGCCAACGTCCTGACTTTC

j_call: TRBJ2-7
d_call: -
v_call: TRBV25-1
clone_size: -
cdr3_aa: CATTFSALSGEAQYF
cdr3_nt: TGTGCCACTACCTTTTCGGCCCTCTCGGGGGAGGCCCAGTACTTC

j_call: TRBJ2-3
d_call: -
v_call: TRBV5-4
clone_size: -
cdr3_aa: CASSLVLADADTQYF
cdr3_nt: TGTGCCAGCAGCTTGGTACTAGCTGATGCGGATACGCAGTATTTT

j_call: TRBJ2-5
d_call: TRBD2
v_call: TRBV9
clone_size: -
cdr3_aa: CASSVRGGVQETQYF
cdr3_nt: TGTGCCAGCAGCGTGCGGGGGGGGGTTCAAGAGACCCAGTACTTC

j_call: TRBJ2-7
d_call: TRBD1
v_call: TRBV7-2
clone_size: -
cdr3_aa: CASSWGTGPLEQYF
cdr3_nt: TGTGCCAGCAGCTGGGGGACAGGGCCTTTGGAGCAGTACTTC

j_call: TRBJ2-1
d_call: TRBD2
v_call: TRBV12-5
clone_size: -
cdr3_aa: CASGFTSGGYNEQFF
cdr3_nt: TGTGCTAGTGGTTTCACTAGCGGAGGGTACAATGAGCAGTTCTTC

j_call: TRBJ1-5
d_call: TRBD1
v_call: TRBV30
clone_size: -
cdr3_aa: CAWMGQGASGNQPQHF
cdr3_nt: TGTGCCTGGATGGGACAGGGGGCTAGTGGCAATCAGCCCCAGCATTTT

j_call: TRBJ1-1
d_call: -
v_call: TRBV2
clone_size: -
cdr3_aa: CASSEELAIARSFF
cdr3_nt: TGTGCCAGCAGTGAAGAATTAGCTATTGCTAGGTCATTCTTT

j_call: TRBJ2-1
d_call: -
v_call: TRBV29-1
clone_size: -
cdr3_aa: CSVVIPQRSIDNEQFF
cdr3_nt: TGCAGCGTTGTAATTCCCCAGCGTTCGATAGACAATGAGCAGTTCTTC

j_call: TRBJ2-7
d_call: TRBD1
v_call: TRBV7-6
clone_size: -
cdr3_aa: CASSTGQVYEQYF
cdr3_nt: TGTGCCAGCAGCACGGGACAGGTTTACGAGCAGTACTTC

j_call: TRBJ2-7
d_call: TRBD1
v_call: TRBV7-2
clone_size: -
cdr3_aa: CATQLGGTGVDEQYF
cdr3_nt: TGTGCCACCCAATTGGGGGGGACAGGGGTCGACGAGCAGTACTTC

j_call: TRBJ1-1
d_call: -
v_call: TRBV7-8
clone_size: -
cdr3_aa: CASSLERAPMDAEAFF
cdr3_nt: TGTGCCAGCAGCTTAGAGAGGGCCCCGATGGACGCTGAAGCTTTCTTT

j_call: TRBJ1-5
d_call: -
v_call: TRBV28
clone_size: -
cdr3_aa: CASSLSGQFNQPQHF
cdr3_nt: TGTGCCAGCAGTTTAAGTGGTCAGTTCAATCAGCCCCAGCATTTT

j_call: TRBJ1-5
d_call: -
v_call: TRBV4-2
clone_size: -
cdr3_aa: CASSQEAGNQPQHF
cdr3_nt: TGTGCCAGCAGCCAAGAAGCGGGCAATCAGCCCCAGCATTTT

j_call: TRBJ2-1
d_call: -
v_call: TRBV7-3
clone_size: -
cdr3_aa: CASSSLQGAYNEQFF
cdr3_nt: TGTGCCAGCAGCTCCCTACAGGGAGCCTACAATGAGCAGTTCTTC

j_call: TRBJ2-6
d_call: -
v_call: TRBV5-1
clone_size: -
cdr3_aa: CASSFRNREGGSGANVLTF
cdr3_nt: TGCGCCAGCAGCTTCCGAAACAGGGAAGGGGGCTCTGGGGCCAACGTCCTGACTTTC

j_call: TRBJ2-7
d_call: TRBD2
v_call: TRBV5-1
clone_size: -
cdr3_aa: CASSLVFSGSSYEQYF
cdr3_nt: TGCGCCAGCAGCTTGGTATTTAGCGGGAGTAGCTACGAGCAGTACTTC

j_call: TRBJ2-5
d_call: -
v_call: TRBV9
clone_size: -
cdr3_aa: CASSVGQGWETQYF
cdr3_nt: TGTGCCAGCAGCGTGGGGCAGGGCTGGGAGACCCAGTACTTC

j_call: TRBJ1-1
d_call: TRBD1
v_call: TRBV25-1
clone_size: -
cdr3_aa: CASSAAGGERTEAFF
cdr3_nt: TGTGCCAGCAGTGCCGCAGGGGGCGAGAGGACTGAAGCTTTCTTT

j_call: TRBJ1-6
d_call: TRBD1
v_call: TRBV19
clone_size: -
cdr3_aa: CASSVTGTGGQISPLHF
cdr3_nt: TGTGCCAGTAGTGTGACCGGGACAGGGGGGCAAATTTCACCCCTCCACTTT

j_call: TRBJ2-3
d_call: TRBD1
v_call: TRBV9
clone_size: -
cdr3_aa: CASSERDRSSTDTQYF
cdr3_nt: TGTGCCAGCAGCGAGAGGGACAGGTCAAGCACAGATACGCAGTATTTT

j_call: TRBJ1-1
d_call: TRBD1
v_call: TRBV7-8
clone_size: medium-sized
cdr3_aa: CASSGAQGARAFF
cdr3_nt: TGTGCCAGCAGCGGAGCCCAGGGGGCGCGAGCTTTCTTT

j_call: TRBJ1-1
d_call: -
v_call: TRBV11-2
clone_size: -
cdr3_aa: CASSPRGGGGTEAFF
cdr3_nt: TGTGCCAGCAGCCCCCGGGGAGGGGGAGGCACTGAAGCTTTCTTT

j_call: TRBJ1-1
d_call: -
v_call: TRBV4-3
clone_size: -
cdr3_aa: CASSQEVRGNTEAFF
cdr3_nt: TGCGCCAGCAGCCAAGAAGTGCGAGGGAACACTGAAGCTTTCTTT

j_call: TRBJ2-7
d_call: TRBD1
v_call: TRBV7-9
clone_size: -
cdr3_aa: CASSLGQVTYEQYF
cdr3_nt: TGTGCCAGCAGCCTGGGACAGGTAACCTACGAGCAGTACTTC

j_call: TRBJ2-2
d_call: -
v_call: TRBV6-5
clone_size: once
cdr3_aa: CASSGLATLTGELFF
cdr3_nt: TGTGCCAGCAGTGGGCTAGCCACCCTTACCGGGGAGCTGTTTTTT